This T cell receptor beta chain emerged from a study of CD8 T cells in Susac syndrome. At the level of the study: Patients with Susac syndrome, at blood draw, were therapy-naive, on corticosteroids, or on intravenous immunoglobulin alone.

Random-hexamer reverse transcription was applied to about 0.5 to 1 ug RNA. An immunoSEQ multiplex PCR amplified TCR beta CDR3 over 54 Vbeta and 13 Jbeta. MiXCR, run by TCRdb on the immunoSEQ multiplex PCR reads, gives a single entry per CDR3 protein. Among 210,000 or so distinct CDR3 sequences listed, about 95% were seen once. V was trimmed by 5 bases and J by 6 bases, leaving 19 bases between them. CDR1 SGHAT and CDR2 FQNNGV come from the germline V gene. The CDR3 has 15 amino acids. The sequencing input was CD4+ T cells from PBMCs. This sequence joins TRBV11-2 and TRBJ1-1; weak D call: TRBD1 (5 bases). The sequence derives from a human donor with Susac syndrome. Written as DNA, the CDR3 is TGTGCCAGCAGCCCCGGATGGGCAGGGAGGGCTGAAGCTTTCTTT. It codes for CASSPGWAGRAEAFF.